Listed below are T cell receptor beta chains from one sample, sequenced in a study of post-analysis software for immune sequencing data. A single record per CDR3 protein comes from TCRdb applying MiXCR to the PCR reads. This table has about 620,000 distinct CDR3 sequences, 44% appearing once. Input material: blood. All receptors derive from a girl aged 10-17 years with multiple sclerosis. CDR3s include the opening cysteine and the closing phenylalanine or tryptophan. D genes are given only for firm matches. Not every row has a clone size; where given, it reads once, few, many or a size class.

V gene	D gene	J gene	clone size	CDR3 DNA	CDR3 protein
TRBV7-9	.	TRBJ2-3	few	TGTGCCAGCAGCCCACCTAGCGTAGGGCTGCCCAAGCGGTATTTT	CASSPPSVGLPKRYF
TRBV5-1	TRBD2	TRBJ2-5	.	TGCGCCAGCAGCTTGGGTAGCGGGTTCCAAGAGACCCAGTACTTC	CASSLGSGFQETQYF
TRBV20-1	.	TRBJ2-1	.	TGCAGTGCTGTCGTTCGCAATGAGCAGTTCTTC	CSAVVRNEQFF
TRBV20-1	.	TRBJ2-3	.	TGCACCCCGACTACCACAGATACGCAGTATTTT	CTPTTTDTQYF
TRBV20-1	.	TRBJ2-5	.	TGCAGTACTACCGGGACAAGACAAGAGACCCAGTACTTC	CSTTGTRQETQYF
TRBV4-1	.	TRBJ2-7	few	TGCGCCAGCAGGAACCTGGGGACCTACGAGCAGTACTTC	CASRNLGTYEQYF
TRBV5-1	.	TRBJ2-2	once	TGCGCCAGCAGCCGGGCAGGGAGGAACGGGGAGCTGTTTTTT	CASSRAGRNGELFF
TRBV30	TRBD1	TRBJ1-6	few	TGTGCCTGGAGTCCCGGGACAGTGAATTCACCCCTCCACTTT	CAWSPGTVNSPLHF
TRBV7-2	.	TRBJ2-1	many	TGTGCCAGCAGCTCCCGTCCCTACAATGAGCAGTTCTTC	CASSSRPYNEQFF
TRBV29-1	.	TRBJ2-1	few	TGCAGCGTTGCGATTCTCTCCTACAATGAGCAGTTCTTC	CSVAILSYNEQFF
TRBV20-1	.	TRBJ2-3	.	TGCAGTGCTAAAGGCCCGGCAGATACGCAGTATTTT	CSAKGPADTQYF
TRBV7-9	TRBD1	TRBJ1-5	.	TGTGCCAGCAGCCCACAGGGGCCCTATAGCAATCAGCCCCAGCATTTT	CASSPQGPYSNQPQHF
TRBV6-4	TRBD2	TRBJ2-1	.	TGTGCCAGCAGTGACTCGTGGGCGGGGGGTTATAATGAGCAGTTCTTC	CASSDSWAGGYNEQFF
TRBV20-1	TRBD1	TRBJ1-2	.	TGCAGTGCTAGAGGGACAGGGGATTGGAGTGGCTACACTTTC	CSARGTGDWSGYTF
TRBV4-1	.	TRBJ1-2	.	TGCGCCAGCAGCCAAGAAATAAGTCGGAATGGCTACACCTTC	CASSQEISRNGYTF
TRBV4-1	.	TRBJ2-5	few	TGCGCCAGCAGACTATCGGCGGGGGCCAAAGAGACCCAGTACTTC	CASRLSAGAKETQYF